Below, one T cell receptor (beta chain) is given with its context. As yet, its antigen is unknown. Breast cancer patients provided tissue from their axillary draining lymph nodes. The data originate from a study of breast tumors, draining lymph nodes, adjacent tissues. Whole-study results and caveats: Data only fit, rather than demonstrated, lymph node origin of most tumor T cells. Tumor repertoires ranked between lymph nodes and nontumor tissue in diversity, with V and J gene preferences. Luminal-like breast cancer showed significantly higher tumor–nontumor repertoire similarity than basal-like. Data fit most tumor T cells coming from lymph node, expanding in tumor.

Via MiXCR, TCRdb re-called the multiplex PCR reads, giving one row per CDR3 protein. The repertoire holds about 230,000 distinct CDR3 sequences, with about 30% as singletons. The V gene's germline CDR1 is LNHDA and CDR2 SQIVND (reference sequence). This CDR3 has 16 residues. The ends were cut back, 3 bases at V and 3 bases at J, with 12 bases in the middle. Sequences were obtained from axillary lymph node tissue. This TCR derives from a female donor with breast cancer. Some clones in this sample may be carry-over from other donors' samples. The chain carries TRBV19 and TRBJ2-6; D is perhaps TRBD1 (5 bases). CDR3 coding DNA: TGTGCCAGTAGTATGCCGGGCAGGGATGGGGCCAACGTCCTGACTTTC. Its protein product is CASSMPGRDGANVLTF.